This TCR beta chain was sequenced for a study of neurological immune-mediated disorders. On the study more broadly: Secondary progressive disease was present in 3, and relapsing-remitting disease in 31, of the approximately 35 multiple sclerosis patients. Study-level findings and limits: A possible signature was seen in one related-CDR3 cluster, into which phylogenetic grouping placed the repertoires of 18 of 34 multiple sclerosis patients. No sharing of CDR3 amino acid sequences was observed among expanded clones across subjects, suggesting private repertoires in all groups.

At least ten counts were recorded for this clonotype. Its antigen is as yet unknown. Synthesis of cDNA was accomplished via 5'RACE employing 10-nucleotide random UMIs. MiXCR was run by TCRdb on the 5' RACE reads, yielding one entry per CDR3 protein. In the table there are approximately 40,000 distinct CDR3 sequences, 3% to 4.5% of which are singletons. The origin of this receptor is a man aged 25 to 40 with multiple sclerosis. The specimen sequenced was PBMCs.

This CDR3 is CSARDLFRDNTEAFF. The CDR3 DNA sequence: TGCAGTGCTAGAGACCTGTTCCGGGACAACACTGAAGCTTTCTTT. The chain employs TRBV20-1 and TRBJ1-1; D may be TRBD1 (5 bases). The germline gives CDR1 DFQATT, CDR2 SNEGSKA (reference sequence). Trimming took off 0 bases at V and 2 bases at J, with 13 bases between the two ends. CDR3 length: 15 residues.